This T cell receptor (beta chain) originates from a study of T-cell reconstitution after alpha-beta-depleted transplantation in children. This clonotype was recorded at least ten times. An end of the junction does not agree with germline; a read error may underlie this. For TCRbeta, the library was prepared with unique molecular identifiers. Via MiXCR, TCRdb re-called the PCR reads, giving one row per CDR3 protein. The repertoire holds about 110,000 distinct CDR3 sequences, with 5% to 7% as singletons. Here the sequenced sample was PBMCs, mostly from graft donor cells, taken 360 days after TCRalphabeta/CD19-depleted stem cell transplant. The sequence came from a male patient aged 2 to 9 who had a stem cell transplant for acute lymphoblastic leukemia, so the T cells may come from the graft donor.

Written as DNA, the CDR3 is TGCGCCAGCAGCAAAGACAGGTACCCTGGAAACACCATATATTTT. Translating gives CASSKDRYPGNTIYF. The chain carries TRBV4-3 and TRBJ1-3, with D possibly TRBD1 on 6 matching bases. The CDR3 is made up of 15 amino acids. Germline lookup yields CDR1 LGHNA and CDR2 YSLEER.